This T cell receptor beta chain was obtained from a study of shared clonotypes between healthy human individuals. Study-level findings and limits: The donor pool, a small one, limited the genetic and exposure-history diversity represented. Non-shared clonotypes had lower generation probabilities than those shared by all four donors.

This clone has ten or more counts. Its specificity is not known. Assay runs were performed at deep level. Some clones are missing from TCRdb's copy, which holds only in-frame ones; the method was immunoSEQ multiplex PCR. This table has some 680,000 clones, around 73% appearing once. CD45RA-negative memory and CD45RA+ naive subsets were split from the CD4+ cells. Trimming stripped 8 bases from V and 0 bases from J, with 11 bases between. The CDR3 contains 14 residues. In germline, CDR1 is SEHNR, CDR2 FQNEAQ (reference sequence). The sample taken for sequencing was memory CD4+ T cells sorted from blood. Subset of the sample: CD45RA-negative fraction. The chain joins TRBV7-9 to TRBJ1-3, with a possible D match to TRBD1 (6 bases). This clonotype originated in a woman in her 30s in good health. The CDR3 protein is CASLRTASGNTIYF. The CDR3 region has the DNA TGTGCCAGCCTACGGACAGCCTCTGGAAACACCATATATTTT.